The rows below give T cell receptor beta chains drawn from one sample of a study of STAT3 mutations in large granular lymphocyte leukemia. Libraries were prepared by immunoSEQ multiplex PCR; TCRdb keeps only in-frame clonotypes and omits some of them. The top ten clones hold 0.43% of a sample with about 42,000 clones, around 80% of them seen once. The sample taken for sequencing was PBMCs. These receptor sequences come from a human donor with T large granular lymphocyte leukemia. Some clones in this sample may be carry-over from other donors' samples. Both conserved end residues are part of each CDR3. A D gene is named only where the DNA matches it firmly. A clone size is listed for some rows: how often the clone was seen (once, few, many), or a class if it is expanded.

clone_size: .; d_call: .; j_call: TRBJ1-3; v_call: TRBV13; cdr3_nt: TGTGCCAGCAGCTTATTATCTATGAGGCCCTTCTCTGGAAACACCATATATTTT; cdr3_aa: CASSLLSMRPFSGNTIYF
clone_size: .; d_call: .; j_call: TRBJ2-3; v_call: TRBV20-1; cdr3_nt: TGCAGTGCGGAGGATCCCGATACGCAGTATTTT; cdr3_aa: CSAEDPDTQYF
clone_size: .; d_call: .; j_call: TRBJ1-1; v_call: TRBV5-4; cdr3_nt: TGTGCCACCCATCCCGAGGTGAACACTGAAGCTTTCTTT; cdr3_aa: CATHPEVNTEAFF
clone_size: .; d_call: .; j_call: TRBJ2-7; v_call: TRBV5-1; cdr3_nt: TGCGCCAGCAGCTTGGAGGGTAGGTACGAGCAGTACTTC; cdr3_aa: CASSLEGRYEQYF
clone_size: few; d_call: .; j_call: TRBJ1-6; v_call: TRBV7-2; cdr3_nt: TGTGCCAGCAGCCGTGCGGGGGCCGGTAATTCACCCCTCCACTTT; cdr3_aa: CASSRAGAGNSPLHF
clone_size: .; d_call: .; j_call: TRBJ2-7; v_call: TRBV2; cdr3_nt: TGTGCCAGCAGTGTGGTTTCCCACGAGCAGTACTTC; cdr3_aa: CASSVVSHEQYF
clone_size: .; d_call: TRBD2; j_call: TRBJ2-7; v_call: TRBV14; cdr3_nt: TGTGCCAGCTCGAGACTAGCGGGGGGTCTCGACGAGCAGTACTTC; cdr3_aa: CASSRLAGGLDEQYF
clone_size: .; d_call: TRBD1; j_call: TRBJ2-4; v_call: TRBV5-1; cdr3_nt: TGCGCCAGCAGCTTGGAGGGGGCGGCCAAAAACATTCAGTACTTC; cdr3_aa: CASSLEGAAKNIQYF
clone_size: .; d_call: .; j_call: TRBJ1-1; v_call: TRBV11-3; cdr3_nt: TGTGCCAGCAGCTTAGCAGGGGCGGACACTGAAGCTTTCTTT; cdr3_aa: CASSLAGADTEAFF
clone_size: few; d_call: .; j_call: TRBJ2-3; v_call: TRBV30; cdr3_nt: TGTGCCTGGAGTGGAAAAGATACGCAGTATTTT; cdr3_aa: CAWSGKDTQYF
clone_size: .; d_call: .; j_call: TRBJ2-3; v_call: TRBV5-1; cdr3_nt: TGCGCCAGCAGCGCAAGCACAGATACGCAGTATTTT; cdr3_aa: CASSASTDTQYF
clone_size: .; d_call: .; j_call: TRBJ2-5; v_call: TRBV7-9; cdr3_nt: TGTGCCAGCAGCTTAGTAGGCCTAGCAGAGACCCAGTACTTC; cdr3_aa: CASSLVGLAETQYF
clone_size: .; d_call: .; j_call: TRBJ2-7; v_call: TRBV18; cdr3_nt: TGTGCCAGCTCACCATCCCAGGGGCAATACGAGCAGTACTTC; cdr3_aa: CASSPSQGQYEQYF
clone_size: .; d_call: .; j_call: TRBJ2-5; v_call: TRBV5-1; cdr3_nt: TGCGCCAGCAGTCGGGACACGCCGGAGACCCAGTACTTC; cdr3_aa: CASSRDTPETQYF
clone_size: .; d_call: .; j_call: TRBJ1-2; v_call: TRBV29-1; cdr3_nt: TGCAGCGTTGAGCAGGGTAACTATGGCTACACCTTC; cdr3_aa: CSVEQGNYGYTF
clone_size: .; d_call: .; j_call: TRBJ2-6; v_call: TRBV27; cdr3_nt: TGTGCCAGCGGACCGAGCTCTGGGGCCAACGTCCTGACTTTC; cdr3_aa: CASGPSSGANVLTF
clone_size: .; d_call: .; j_call: TRBJ2-5; v_call: TRBV4-1; cdr3_nt: TGCGCCAGCAGCCAAGAATTTACTTCGGGACTGATCTTTAGTAACCAAGAGACCCAGTACTTC; cdr3_aa: CASSQEFTSGLIFSNQETQYF
clone_size: .; d_call: .; j_call: TRBJ1-6; v_call: TRBV6-1; cdr3_nt: TGTGCCAGCAAGGGATCTGGGGTTTCACCCCTCCACTTT; cdr3_aa: CASKGSGVSPLHF
clone_size: once; d_call: .; j_call: TRBJ2-3; v_call: TRBV9; cdr3_nt: TGTGCCACCAAAACCCAAACTAGCACAGATACGCAGTATTTT; cdr3_aa: CATKTQTSTDTQYF
clone_size: .; d_call: .; j_call: TRBJ1-6; v_call: TRBV30; cdr3_nt: TGTGCCTGGATTCGGAAAGGCTCCTATAATTCACCCCTCCACTTT; cdr3_aa: CAWIRKGSYNSPLHF
clone_size: once; d_call: .; j_call: TRBJ1-6; v_call: TRBV12-5; cdr3_nt: TGTGCTAGTGGTTTGGTCCCCCCTTCGACGGAAAGTAGTTCACCCCTCCACTTT; cdr3_aa: CASGLVPPSTESSSPLHF
clone_size: .; d_call: TRBD1; j_call: TRBJ1-2; v_call: TRBV5-1; cdr3_nt: TGCGCCAGCAGCGAACAGGGGCAATATGGCTACACCTTC; cdr3_aa: CASSEQGQYGYTF
clone_size: once; d_call: .; j_call: TRBJ2-5; v_call: TRBV2; cdr3_nt: TGTGCCAGCAGTGAAGCCAGACCTCATCCCAACTTC; cdr3_aa: CASSEARPHPNF
clone_size: .; d_call: TRBD2; j_call: TRBJ2-1; v_call: TRBV14; cdr3_nt: TGTGCCAGCAGCCAAGATCTTGGAGCGGGGGCTCACAATGAGCAGTTCTTC; cdr3_aa: CASSQDLGAGAHNEQFF
clone_size: once; d_call: .; j_call: TRBJ1-6; v_call: TRBV7-9; cdr3_nt: TGTGCCAGCAGCTTAGAACAGGGACCAAATTCACCCCTCCACTTT; cdr3_aa: CASSLEQGPNSPLHF
clone_size: .; d_call: .; j_call: TRBJ2-2; v_call: TRBV5-6; cdr3_nt: TGTGCCAGCAGCTTGTCCCTGGGCGGGGAGCTGTTTTTT; cdr3_aa: CASSLSLGGELFF
clone_size: .; d_call: .; j_call: TRBJ2-2; v_call: TRBV5-4; cdr3_nt: TGTGCCAGCAGCCTAACCGGGTCCGGGGAGCTGTTTTTT; cdr3_aa: CASSLTGSGELFF
clone_size: .; d_call: .; j_call: TRBJ1-2; v_call: TRBV27; cdr3_nt: TGTGCCAGCAGTTCTCCAGGGACTGGCTACACCTTC; cdr3_aa: CASSSPGTGYTF
clone_size: .; d_call: TRBD2; j_call: TRBJ2-7; v_call: TRBV27; cdr3_nt: TGTGCCAGCAGTTTGCGCGGGGGACCCTACGAGCAGTACTTC; cdr3_aa: CASSLRGGPYEQYF